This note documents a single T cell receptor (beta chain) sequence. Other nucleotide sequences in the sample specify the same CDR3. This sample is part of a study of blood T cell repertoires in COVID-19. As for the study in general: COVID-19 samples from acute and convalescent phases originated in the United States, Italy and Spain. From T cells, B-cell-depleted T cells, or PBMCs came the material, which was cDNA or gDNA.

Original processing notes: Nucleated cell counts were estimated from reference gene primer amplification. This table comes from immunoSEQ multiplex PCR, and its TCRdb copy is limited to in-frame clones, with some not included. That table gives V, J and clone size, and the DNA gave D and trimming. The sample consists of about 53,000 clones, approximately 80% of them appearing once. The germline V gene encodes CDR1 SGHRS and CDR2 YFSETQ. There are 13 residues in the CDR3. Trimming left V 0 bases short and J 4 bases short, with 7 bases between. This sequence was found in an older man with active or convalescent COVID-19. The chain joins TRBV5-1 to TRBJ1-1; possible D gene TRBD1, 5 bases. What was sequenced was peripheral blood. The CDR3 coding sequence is TGCGCCAGCAGCTTGGTTACAGGCACTGAAGCTTTCTTT. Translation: CASSLVTGTEAFF.